These 2 T cell receptor beta chains share one sample of origin, sequenced in a study of preoperative IRX-2 immunotherapy in early breast cancer. Stated treatment: preoperative locoregional IRX-2 cytokine immunotherapy. Repertoires were generated with immunoSEQ multiplex PCR, while TCRdb's copy carries only in-frame clones and drops some. The sample contains roughly 93,000 clones, roughly 85% of which appear only once. Sequenced here: tumor tissue, sampled after IRX-2 immunotherapy. All receptors come from a human donor with breast cancer.

This chain uses TRBV18 with TRBJ1-1, with 12 bases lining up with TRBD1. CDR1 is KGHSH and CDR2 is LQKENI in the germline V gene. The junction had 17 bases not matched to a gene; V was cut back by 3 bases and J by 0 bases. The CDR3 has 21 amino acids. The CDR3 loop reads CASSPMSPGTGGASLNTEAFF. DNA for the CDR3: TGTGCCAGCTCACCCATGAGTCCCGGGACAGGGGGCGCGTCCCTGAACACTGAAGCTTTCTTT.

This chain joins TRBV29-1 and TRBJ1-1; D not certain. The CDR3 has 13 residues. Germline values: CDR1 SQVTM, CDR2 ANQGSEA. Trimming stripped 3 bases from V and 5 bases from J, with 13 bases between. This CDR3 reads CSVERSWNTEAFF. The CDR3 DNA reads as TGCAGCGTTGAGCGGTCGTGGAATACTGAAGCTTTCTTT.